Below, 13 T cell receptor beta chains from the same sample are listed, as sequenced in a study of cytomegalovirus exposure and HLA in healthy donors. The PCR was carried out with 60 Vbeta primers and 13 Jbeta primers. Using immunoSEQ multiplex PCR, the repertoire was profiled, and TCRdb retains in-frame clones only, with some absent. This sample carries 150,000 to 200,000 clones, 70% to 85% of them seen once, and the ten largest clones take about 6.8%. The sequenced sample was PBMCs. These receptors all come from a man aged 50 or older in good health and CMV-seropositive.

The V call is TRBV7-2, the J call TRBJ2-3; D possibly corresponds to TRBD2 (6 bases). CDR3 length equals 16 residues. V gave up 2 bases and J gave up 0 bases, with 12 bases separating them. Germline V gene data show CDR1 as SGHTA and CDR2 as FQGNSA. The CDR3 protein is CASSLRDSPSTDTQYF. The CDR3 nucleotides are TGTGCCAGCAGCTTACGGGACTCCCCTAGCACAGATACGCAGTATTTT.

The V call is TRBV4-1, the J call TRBJ2-3, with 8 bases that match TRBD2. Germline V gene sequence: CDR1 MGHRA, CDR2 YSYEKL. V dropped 0 bases and J dropped 6; count of bases not matched to a gene: 8. The length of the CDR3 is 16 residues. The CDR3 coding sequence is TGCGCCAGCAGCCAAGAGGTGGCGGGGGGCGGGGATACGCAGTATTTT. Its protein product is CASSQEVAGGGDTQYF.

The count of this clone is one. V gene TRBV19 combines with J gene TRBJ2-7; 9 nucleotides line up with TRBD1. Germline loops: CDR1 LNHDA, CDR2 SQIVND (reference sequence). Losses at the gene ends were 1 base for V and 6 bases for J; bases not matched to a gene: 7. The CDR3 contains 15 residues. This CDR3 is CASSIGGQGTGEQYF. Here the CDR3 DNA reads TGTGCCAGTAGTATAGGGGGACAGGGCACGGGCGAGCAGTACTTC.

The sample holds one count of this clone. V usage is TRBV7-8 and J usage is TRBJ2-2, with a weak D call TRBD1 (6 bases). The V and J ends lost 7 bases and 1 base respectively, with 19 bases between them. The CDR3 length is 17 residues. CDR1 SGHVS and CDR2 FQNEAQ come from the germline V gene. The CDR3, as DNA: TGTGCCAGCACCCCCCTAGAGAGAGGGGGGAACACCGGGGAGCTGTTTTTT. This codes for CASTPLERGGNTGELFF. The whole variable domain, filled in from reference TRBV7-8 and TRBJ2-2, reads GAGVSQSPRYKVAKRGQDVALRCDPISGHVSLFWYQQALGQGPEFLTYFQNEAQLDKSGLPSDRFFAERPEGSVSTLKIQRTQQEDSAVYLCASTPLERGGNTGELFFGEGSRLTVL.

The chain employs TRBV19 and TRBJ1-1; TRBD1 matches at 8 bases. Germline values: CDR1 LNHDA, CDR2 SQIVND (reference sequence). V trimming: 5 bases; J trimming: 8 bases; junction bases outside the gene matches: 7. The CDR3 contains 13 residues. DNA of the CDR3: TGTGCCAGTAGTCCGGACAGGGTTGGGGAAGCTTTCTTT. Translating it yields CASSPDRVGEAFF.

The chain employs TRBV13 and TRBJ1-1; D possibly corresponds to TRBD1 (5 bases). Germline assignment: CDR1 PRHDT and CDR2 FYEKMQ (reference sequence). V was trimmed by 4 bases and J by 5 bases, leaving 23 bases between them. There are 17 residues in the CDR3. As DNA, the CDR3 is TGTGCCAGCAGCTCTAAAGTTAGTTCAACGGGGGGTACTGAAGCTTTCTTT. Protein product: CASSSKVSSTGGTEAFF.

This chain joins TRBV10-2 and TRBJ2-7, with TRBD1 as a possible D gene (6 bases). This CDR3 is built from 15 residues. Germline CDR1 and CDR2: WSHSY and SAAADI. Between the trimmed V and J ends, which lost 2 bases and 0 bases, there was a span of 11 bases. CDR3 coding DNA: TGCGCCAGCAGTGAGGGTCAGGGGACCTCCTACGAGCAGTACGTC. It codes for CASSEGQGTSYEQYV.

This chain links TRBV4-1 with TRBJ2-7, with D perhaps TRBD1 (6 bases). Germline lookup yields CDR1 MGHRA and CDR2 YSYEKL. The V gene lost 5 bases and the J gene lost 2 bases, with 22 bases spanning the gap. The CDR3 runs 17 residues. The chain's CDR3 is CASSYLGPGTNTYEQYF. The CDR3 DNA follows: TGCGCCAGCAGCTACCTAGGACCCGGGACAAATACCTACGAGCAGTACTTC.

The chain is built from TRBV5-6 and TRBJ2-7, with D tentatively TRBD2 (6 bases). The V gene lost 4 bases and the J gene lost 3 bases, with 17 bases spanning the gap. The CDR3 runs to 15 residues. Germline V gene lookup returns CDR1 SGHDT and CDR2 YYEEEE. This CDR3 reads CASSRGTHLGYEQYF. Here the CDR3 DNA reads TGTGCCAGCAGCCGGGGGACTCACCTTGGCTACGAGCAGTACTTC.

V gene TRBV7-8 combines with J gene TRBJ2-2; D may be TRBD1 (5 bases). CDR3 length: 12 amino acids. V was clipped by 3 bases and J by 6 bases, with 5 bases between them. CDR1 and CDR2 from the germline V gene are SGHVS and FQNEAQ. The CDR3 reads CASSLGPGELFF. CDR3 nucleotides: TGTGCCAGCAGCTTGGGGCCCGGGGAGCTGTTTTTT. The full variable domain, completed using reference TRBV7-8 and TRBJ2-2, is GAGVSQSPRYKVAKRGQDVALRCDPISGHVSLFWYQQALGQGPEFLTYFQNEAQLDKSGLPSDRFFAERPEGSVSTLKIQRTQQEDSAVYLCASSLGPGELFFGEGSRLTVL.

The CDR3 spells CASSPDGGIKTQYF. In DNA form, the CDR3 reads TGTGCCAGTAGCCCGGACGGCGGGATAAAGACCCAGTACTTC. The rearrangement links TRBV19 to TRBJ2-5, with D tentatively TRBD2 (6 bases). Germline CDR1 LNHDA, CDR2 SQIVND (reference sequence). Deletions cut 6 bases from V and 6 bases from J, with 17 bases between. CDR3 size: 14 residues.

The rearrangement uses TRBV2 and TRBJ2-5, with 7 bases matching TRBD1. The CDR3 is 14 amino acids. Trimming cost V 5 bases and J 11 bases; bases outside gene matches: 14. Germline CDR1 reads SNHLY; CDR2 reads FYNNEI. The CDR3 DNA sequence: TGTGCCAGCAGTCCGGGACAGATCTCCTACGGGCAGTACTTC. Protein sequence: CASSPGQISYGQYF.

The chain couples TRBV13 to TRBJ2-7, with a weak D call TRBD1 (6 bases). The CDR3 covers 13 residues. Trimming stripped 4 bases from V and 6 bases from J, with 13 bases between. Germline V lookup: CDR1 PRHDT, CDR2 FYEKMQ (reference sequence). The CDR3 loop is CASSSRGAIEQYF. CDR3 sequence (DNA): TGTGCCAGCAGCTCCAGGGGCGCGATCGAGCAGTACTTC.